These 2 T cell receptor beta chains came from one sample sequenced in a study of blood T cell repertoires in COVID-19. Assay: immunoSEQ multiplex PCR; the TCRdb copy retains only in-frame clones and omits some. Counted here are about 150,000 clones, about 86% occurring once; the ten biggest clones make up about 10%. The specimen sequenced was PBMCs or T cells enriched from blood (not recorded which). These receptors originate from a man in his forties or fifties who had recovered from COVID-19.

This clone came up a few times. V usage is TRBV9 and J usage is TRBJ1-1; TRBD1 is a possible D gene (6 bases). In germline, CDR1 is SGDLS, CDR2 YYNGEE. The germline V and J ends were trimmed by 1 base and 1 base, with 20 bases remaining between them. CDR3 size: 18 residues. Written as DNA, the CDR3 is TGTGCCAGCAGCGTATCCCAGGGTGGGGGCCGACCGAACACTGAAGCTTTCTTT. It is translated as CASSVSQGGGRPNTEAFF.

This clone was recorded only once. The chain has TRBV2 and TRBJ1-6; tentatively, D is TRBD1 (5 bases). Trimming left V 9 bases short and J 7 bases short, with 7 bases between. Germline CDR1 is SNHLY and CDR2 is FYNNEI. This CDR3 spans 11 amino acids. CDR3 DNA sequence: TGTGCCAGTCGACAGAATTCACCCCTCCACTTT. This translates into CASRQNSPLHF.